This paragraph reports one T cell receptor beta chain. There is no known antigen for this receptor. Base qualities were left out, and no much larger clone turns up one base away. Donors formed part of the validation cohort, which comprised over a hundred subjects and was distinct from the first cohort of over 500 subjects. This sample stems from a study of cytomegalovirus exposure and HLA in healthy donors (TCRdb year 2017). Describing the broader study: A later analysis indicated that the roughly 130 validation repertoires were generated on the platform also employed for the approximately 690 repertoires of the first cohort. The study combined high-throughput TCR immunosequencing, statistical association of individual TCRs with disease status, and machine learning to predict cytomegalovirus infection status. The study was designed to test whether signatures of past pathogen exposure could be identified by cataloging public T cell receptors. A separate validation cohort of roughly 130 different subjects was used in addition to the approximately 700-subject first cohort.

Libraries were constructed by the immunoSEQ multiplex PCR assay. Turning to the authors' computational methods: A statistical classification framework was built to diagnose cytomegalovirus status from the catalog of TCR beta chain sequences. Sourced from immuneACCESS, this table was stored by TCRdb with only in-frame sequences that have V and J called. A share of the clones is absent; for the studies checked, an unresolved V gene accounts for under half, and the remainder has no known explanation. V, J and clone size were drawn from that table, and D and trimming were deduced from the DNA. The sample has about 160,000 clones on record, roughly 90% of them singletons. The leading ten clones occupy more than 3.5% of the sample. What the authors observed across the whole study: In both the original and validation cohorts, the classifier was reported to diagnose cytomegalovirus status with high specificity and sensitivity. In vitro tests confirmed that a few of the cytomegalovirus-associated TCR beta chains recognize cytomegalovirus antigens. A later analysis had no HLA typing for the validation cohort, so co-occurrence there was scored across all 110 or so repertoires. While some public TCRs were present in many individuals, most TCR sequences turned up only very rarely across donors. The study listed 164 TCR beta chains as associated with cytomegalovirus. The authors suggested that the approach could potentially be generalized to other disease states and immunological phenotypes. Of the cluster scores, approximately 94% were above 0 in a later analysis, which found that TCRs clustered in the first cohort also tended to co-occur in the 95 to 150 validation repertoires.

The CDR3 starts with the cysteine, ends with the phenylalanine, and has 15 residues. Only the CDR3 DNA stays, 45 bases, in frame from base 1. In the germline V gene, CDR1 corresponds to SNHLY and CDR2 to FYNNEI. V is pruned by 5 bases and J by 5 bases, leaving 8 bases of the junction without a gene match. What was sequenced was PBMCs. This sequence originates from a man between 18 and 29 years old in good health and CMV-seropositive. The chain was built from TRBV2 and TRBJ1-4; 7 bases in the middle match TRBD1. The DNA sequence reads TGTGCCAGCAGTCTGGAACAGGGGCCAAATGAAAAACTGTTTTTT. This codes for CASSLEQGPNEKLFF.